The 12 T cell receptor beta chains below come from one sample, sequenced in a study of glioma-infiltrating T cells. Amplification of TCR alpha and beta CDR3 regions from RNA used iRepertoire nested multiplex PCR. TCRdb used MiXCR to reprocess the multiplex PCR reads, holding one entry per CDR3 protein. The sample includes approximately 140,000 distinct CDR3 sequences, around a quarter of them seen just once. The sequenced sample consisted of glioma tissue, nonneoplastic brain tissue, or PBMCs (not recorded which). The receptors were gathered from a human donor with low-grade glioma or glioblastoma, undergoing nonglioma brain surgery, or in good health (not recorded which).

For this clonotype: An end of the junction differs from the germline gene, which may be a read error. The V and J genes are TRBV18 and TRBJ1-3; no firm D call. Germline CDR1 reads KGHSH; CDR2 reads LQKENI. CDR3 length: 16 residues. The CDR3 sequence: CASSLEDPEGGDTIYF. In DNA form, the CDR3 reads TGTGCCAGCTCACTCGAGGACCCAGAGGGTGGAGACACCATATATTTT. Full variable domain (rest looked up from reference TRBV18 and TRBJ1-3): NAGVMQNPRHLVRRRGQEARLRCSPMKGHSHVYWYRQLPEEGLKFMVYLQKENIIDESGMPKERFSAEFPKEGPSILRIQQVVRGDSAAYFCASSLEDPEGGDTIYFGEGSWLTVV.

This clonotype has only a few counts. The chain employs TRBV20-1 and TRBJ2-3; 7 bases are a match to TRBD1. Trimming took 6 bases from V and 6 from J; bases not matched to a gene: 12. The V gene's germline CDR1 is DFQATT and CDR2 SNEGSKA (reference sequence). The CDR3 runs 14 residues. CDR3 bases: TGCAGTGCCAGTGACAGGGATGGGTTGGATACGCAGTATTTT. Its translation is CSASDRDGLDTQYF.

The V and J genes are TRBV5-4 and TRBJ2-2; maybe TRBD2 (5 bases). The germline V gene encodes CDR1 SGHNT and CDR2 YYREEE (reference sequence). The germline V and J ends were trimmed by 3 bases and 2 bases, with 11 bases remaining between them. This CDR3 spans 15 amino acids. CDR3 nucleotides: TGTGCCAGCAGCTCGGCACGGGGAAACACCGGGGAGCTGTTTTTT. Translating it yields CASSSARGNTGELFF.

The chain combines TRBV7-9 with TRBJ2-1; TRBD2 matches 7 bases. CDR3 length: 15 amino acids. CDR1 is SEHNR and CDR2 is FQNEAQ in the germline V gene (reference sequence). V lost 5 bases and J lost 0; bases outside the gene matches: 4. In DNA form, the CDR3 reads TGTGCCAGCAGCCGGGGACTACCCTCCTACAATGAGCAGTTCTTC. Translated, it gives CASSRGLPSYNEQFF.

The chain uses TRBV7-9 and TRBJ1-5, with D perhaps matching TRBD1 (5 bases). This CDR3 region has 16 residues. CDR1 and CDR2 (germline): SEHNR, FQNEAQ (reference sequence). V was trimmed by 5 bases and J by 4 bases, leaving 18 bases between them. The CDR3 region is CASSPGGGSINQPQHF. In DNA, the CDR3 is TGTGCCAGCAGCCCCGGGGGAGGGTCAATAAATCAGCCCCAGCATTTT.

This chain links TRBV18 with TRBJ2-1; 8 bases align to TRBD1. Germline CDR1 KGHSH, CDR2 LQKENI. The junction had 4 bases not matched to a gene; V was cut back by 6 bases and J by 6 bases. The CDR3 sequence is 13 residues long. The CDR3 region has the DNA TGTGCCAGCTCCCAGGGACAGGTCAATGAGCAGTTCTTC. Protein: CASSQGQVNEQFF. Full variable domain (missing parts from reference TRBV18 and TRBJ2-1): NAGVMQNPRHLVRRRGQEARLRCSPMKGHSHVYWYRQLPEEGLKFMVYLQKENIIDESGMPKERFSAEFPKEGPSILRIQQVVRGDSAAYFCASSQGQVNEQFFGPGTRLTVL.

Here the CDR3 reads CASRDSLIGETQYF. The CDR3 region has the DNA TGTGCCAGCCGGGACTCCCTTATTGGGGAGACCCAGTACTTC. The rearrangement joins TRBV12-3 or TRBV12-4 to TRBJ2-5, with TRBD2 as a possible D gene (6 bases). V was shortened by 8 bases and J by 5 bases, with 18 bases between the two germline ends. This CDR3 has 14 amino acids.

The sample holds many counts of this clonotype. J is TRBJ1-1 and V is TRBV25-1; D is unresolved. V lost 7 bases to trimming and J lost 6 bases, with 21 bases between them. Germline lookup yields CDR1 MGHDK and CDR2 SYGVNS. The CDR3 has 15 amino acids. CDR3 DNA: TGTGCCAGCATCCCCCATGGGCCGGCGTCCGCTGAAGCTTTCTTT. This encodes CASIPHGPASAEAFF.

The rearrangement links TRBV18 to TRBJ2-5; 8 nucleotides agree with TRBD2. V shed 6 bases, J shed 5 bases, and the junction held 8 bases outside the gene matches. The length of the CDR3 is 14 residues. CDR1 is KGHSH, CDR2 LQKENI, per germline. The CDR3 protein is CASSRTSQLETQYF. The CDR3 coding sequence is TGTGCCAGCTCCAGGACTAGCCAACTTGAGACCCAGTACTTC.

This rearrangement joins TRBV7-9 to TRBJ2-7; TRBD1 is a possible D gene (6 bases). CDR3 length equals 15 residues. V gave up 8 bases and J gave up 6 bases, with 23 bases separating them. Germline loops: CDR1 SEHNR, CDR2 FQNEAQ (reference sequence). The CDR3 DNA reads TGTGCCAGCTCTGGGTGGAAGAGTTTAGGGGGCGAGCAGTACGTC. Protein product: CASSGWKSLGGEQYV.

This clonotype was counted ten times or more. J is TRBJ2-3 and V is TRBV4-2; D is unclear. V was pared by 1 base and J by 2 bases, with 13 bases between. Germline V CDR1 and CDR2: LGHNA, YNFKEQ. The CDR3 extends over 16 amino acids. The CDR3 coding sequence is TGTGCCAGCAGCCAAGGTGTAAAGCGTAACACAGATACGCAGTATTTT. Residues: CASSQGVKRNTDTQYF.

The CDR3 nucleotides are TGTGCCAGCCATCCGACAGGGGGCTTTTTGCCCCAGTACTTC. It translates to CASHPTGGFLPQYF. The chain carries TRBV19 and TRBJ2-5, with 10 bases identical to TRBD1. Per germline, CDR1 LNHDA and CDR2 SQIVND (reference sequence). The CDR3 contains 14 residues. V lost 9 bases and J lost 9; bases outside the gene matches: 13.